The 22 T cell receptor beta chains given below trace back to one sample, sequenced in a study of blood T cells in healthy people across ages. A second PCR, run for 7 to 11 cycles, used a sample-barcoded 5' primer plus a J-beta primer mix. TCRdb analysed the 5' RACE reads with MiXCR anew, one entry per CDR3 protein. This table has approximately 2,000,000 distinct CDR3 sequences, 39% appearing once. The sequenced material came from blood. Source of these receptors: a human donor in good health.

This clonotype was recorded a few times. This rearrangement joins TRBV5-1 to TRBJ2-1; 9 nucleotides match TRBD2. The germline V gene has CDR1 SGHRS and CDR2 YFSETQ. Trimming cost V 1 base and J 0 bases; bases outside gene matches: 5. CDR3 length: 17 amino acids. This CDR3 is CASSLIAGGPSYNEQFF. CDR3 in DNA: TGCGCCAGCAGCTTGATTGCGGGGGGGCCCTCCTACAATGAGCAGTTCTTC. Complete variable domain (other parts from reference TRBV5-1 and TRBJ2-1): KAGVTQTPRYLIKTRGQQVTLSCSPISGHRSVSWYQQTPGQGLQFLFEYFSETQRNKGNFPGRFSGRQFSNSRSEMNVSTLELGDSALYLCASSLIAGGPSYNEQFFGPGTRLTVL.

This clonotype turned up a few times. The V gene is TRBV20-1, the J gene TRBJ1-5, with D perhaps matching TRBD1 (5 bases). V lost 2 bases to trimming and J lost 5 bases, with 10 bases between them. CDR1 and CDR2 (germline): DFQATT, SNEGSKA (reference sequence). This CDR3 spans 13 amino acids. This CDR3 reads CSARQGQDQPQHF. CDR3 in DNA: TGCAGTGCTAGACAGGGTCAGGATCAGCCCCAGCATTTT.

The CDR3 here is CSHTPGTLTDTQYF. CDR3 DNA: TGCAGCCACACGCCGGGGACTCTCACAGATACGCAGTATTTT. The chain carries TRBV29-1 and TRBJ2-3; TRBD2 is a possible D gene (6 bases). CDR3 length equals 14 residues. Per germline, CDR1 SQVTM and CDR2 ANQGSEA. V was shortened by 8 bases and J by 2 bases, with 17 bases between the two germline ends.

The gene calls are TRBV4-2 and TRBJ2-5; tentatively, D is TRBD2 (7 bases). Trimming took 3 bases from V and 1 from J, leaving 18 bases between them. Germline CDR1 and CDR2: LGHNA and YNFKEQ. This CDR3 is 17 amino acids long. The CDR3 bases are TGTGCCAGCAGCCAGGGAGGTGGGAGGGGGGGCCAAGAGACCCAGTACTTC. It translates to CASSQGGGRGGQETQYF.

The J gene is TRBJ1-2, the V gene TRBV5-5, with TRBD1 matching 7 bases. This CDR3 is 16 amino acids long. V trimming: 5 bases; J trimming: 3 bases; junction bases outside the gene matches: 13. Per germline, CDR1 SGHKS and CDR2 YYEKEE (reference sequence). As DNA, the CDR3 is TGTGCCAGCAGACTTGCCCCGGACAGGAGTTACTATGGCTACACCTTC. This encodes CASRLAPDRSYYGYTF.

The V gene is TRBV29-1, the J gene TRBJ2-5; TRBD2 matches at 7 bases. Germline-derived CDR1 and CDR2 are SQVTM and ANQGSEA. The junction had 14 bases not matched to a gene; V was cut back by 3 bases and J by 4 bases. This CDR3 is built from 16 residues. Here the CDR3 DNA reads TGCAGCGTTGAGGGGCTAAGGGAGGGGCCCCCAGAGACCCAGTACTTC. The encoded protein is CSVEGLREGPPETQYF.

The chain is built from TRBV9 and TRBJ2-4; TRBD1 might be the D (6 bases). The DNA end favors TRBJ2-7, so the J call may be wrong. CDR1 is SGDLS, CDR2 YYNGEE, per germline. The CDR3 is 15 amino acids. CDR3 sequence reads: CASSVDPTGGYEQYF. The CDR3 bases are TGTGCCAGCAGCGTAGACCCGACAGGAGGCTACGAGCAGTACTTC.

This clonotype was seen more than once but under ten times. The chain uses TRBV11-2 and TRBJ1-5, with TRBD1 matching over 7 bases. This CDR3 is built from 16 residues. V dropped 4 bases and J dropped 3; count of bases not matched to a gene: 9. CDR1 and CDR2 (germline): SGHAT, FQNNGV. CDR3 residues: CASSWGSGTVNQPQHF. The CDR3 region has the DNA TGTGCCAGCAGCTGGGGTTCCGGGACAGTCAATCAGCCCCAGCATTTT.

A few counts support this clonotype. The gene calls are TRBV12-3 or TRBV12-4 and TRBJ1-2; D is perhaps TRBD1 (6 bases). This CDR3 is 14 amino acids long. V was pared by 6 bases and J by 1 base, with 12 bases between. The CDR3 loop is CASRLTQGNYGYTF. CDR3 nucleotide sequence: TGTGCCAGCAGACTTACACAGGGTAACTATGGCTACACCTTC.

Comment on this clonotype: A much larger clone sits a single nucleotide away, making a read error possible. The rearrangement links TRBV25-1 to TRBJ2-5, with D maybe TRBD1 (6 bases). Trimming left V 4 bases short and J 11 bases short, with 29 bases between. CDR1 MGHDK and CDR2 SYGVNS come from the germline V gene. CDR3 length equals 17 residues. The DNA for the CDR3 is TGTGCCAGCAGTGTTGGGGGCACGAGCATTCCTTACAATGAGCAGTACTTC. Translated: CASSVGGTSIPYNEQYF.

The table lists this clonotype with a few counts. The chain uses TRBV28 and TRBJ1-2; D may be TRBD1 (5 bases). Trimming removed 5 bases at V and 8 bases at J, with 21 bases between. The length of the CDR3 is 15 residues. Germline assignment: CDR1 MDHEN and CDR2 SYDVKM. The CDR3 DNA reads as TGTGCCAGCAGTCCAATGGGTCAGGGCCGAGTCGGCTACACCTTC. This codes for CASSPMGQGRVGYTF.

The V and J genes are TRBV18 and TRBJ2-3, with D tentatively TRBD2 (6 bases). CDR3 length: 13 residues. The V end lost 6 bases, the J end lost 2 bases, and 9 bases lay between the germline ends. Germline V CDR1 and CDR2: KGHSH, LQKENI. As DNA, the CDR3 is TGTGCCAGCTCGCGGACTATCACAGATACGCAGTATTTT. It is translated as CASSRTITDTQYF.

This clonotype was picked up a small number of times. A junction end diverges from the germline sequence, so it may reflect a read error. The V and J genes are TRBV12-3 or TRBV12-4 and TRBJ1-2; maybe TRBD1 (5 bases). The CDR3 sequence is 13 residues long. The CDR3 sequence: CASSLGQNYGHTF. The CDR3 bases are TGTGCCAGCAGTTTAGGACAGAACTATGGCCACACCTTC.

This clonotype occurred many times. The rearrangement joins TRBV29-1 to TRBJ2-4; 7 bases map to TRBD2. TRBJ2-7 explains the end of the DNA better; the J call may be wrong. Germline V gives CDR1 SQVTM, CDR2 ANQGSEA. The CDR3 has 14 residues. As DNA, the CDR3 is TGCAGCGTTGAACGGGGGGTCCAACCGGACGAGCAGTACTTC. It translates to CSVERGVQPDEQYF.

The CDR3 DNA follows: TGTGCCAGCAGCCCGGGGACAAAAATTTATGGCTACACCTTC. Amino acid sequence: CASSPGTKIYGYTF. This chain connects TRBV7-9 to TRBJ1-2; a weak D match, TRBD1 (6 bases). This CDR3 has 14 residues. V was trimmed by 5 bases and J by 5 bases, leaving 15 bases between them. CDR1 is SEHNR and CDR2 is FQNEAQ in the germline V gene (reference sequence).

There are a few counts of this clonotype. V is TRBV6-1 and J is TRBJ2-3; 7 nucleotides agree with TRBD2. Germline values: CDR1 MNHNS, CDR2 SASEGT. This CDR3 is 16 amino acids long. V shed 4 bases, J shed 2 bases, and the junction held 9 bases outside the gene matches. CDR3 coding DNA: TGTGCCAGCAGTGTCACTAGCGTACCTGTCACAGATACGCAGTATTTT. This codes for CASSVTSVPVTDTQYF.

V gene TRBV6-6 combines with J gene TRBJ1-5; D gene uncertain. Trimming shortened V by 7 bases and J by 7 bases, and 11 bases separated the two germline ends. The germline gives CDR1 MNHNY, CDR2 SVGAGI (reference sequence). This CDR3 spans 12 amino acids. This CDR3 reads CASTLSGQPQHF. CDR3 bases: TGTGCCAGCACCCTCTCCGGCCAGCCCCAGCATTTT.

This clonotype has a handful of counts. V and J are TRBV5-5 and TRBJ2-5, with 8 bases lining up with TRBD2. There are 16 residues in the CDR3. J was trimmed by 2 bases and V by 2 bases; bases with no gene match: 8. CDR1 SGHKS and CDR2 YYEKEE come from the germline V gene (reference sequence). The CDR3 sequence: CASSLGLAYLQETQYF. DNA of the CDR3: TGTGCCAGCAGCTTAGGACTAGCTTACCTACAAGAGACCCAGTACTTC.

About this clonotype itself: The junction departs from the called germline gene at one end, perhaps through a read error. This sequence joins TRBV10-3 and TRBJ2-3, with D possibly TRBD1 on 5 matching bases. This CDR3 spans 15 amino acids. The germline gives CDR1 ENHRY, CDR2 SYGVKD. The CDR3 here is CAISEQQEITDTPYF. The CDR3 region has the DNA TGTGCCATCAGTGAGCAACAGGAGATCACAGATACGCCGTATTTT.

A word on this clonotype: One end of the junction is discordant with germline, which a read error may explain. This chain joins TRBV28 and TRBJ2-6; D is tentatively TRBD1 or TRBD2 (5 bases each). The CDR3 covers 18 residues. The germline V gene has CDR1 MDHEN and CDR2 SYDVKM. This chain's CDR3 is CASRQTLGRNSGANVPTF. CDR3 in DNA: TGTGCCAGCAGGCAAACACTGGGACGGAATTCTGGGGCCAACGTCCCGACTTTC.

This clonotype was detected a few times. V usage is TRBV5-1 and J usage is TRBJ2-1, with TRBD2 identical over 11 bases. Germline CDR1 and CDR2: SGHRS and YFSETQ. The CDR3 runs 17 residues. With 1 base clipped from V and 0 bases from J, the junction kept 3 bases outside the gene matches. In DNA, the CDR3 is TGCGCCAGCAGCTTGAATAGCGGGGGGGTCTCCTACAATGAGCAGTTCTTC. This encodes CASSLNSGGVSYNEQFF.

This rearrangement joins TRBV5-1 to TRBJ1-2, with 7 bases identical to TRBD1. J gave up 0 bases and V 0 bases, and 5 bases lay outside the gene matches. The CDR3 has 16 amino acids. Germline CDR1 reads SGHRS; CDR2 reads YFSETQ. The CDR3 loop reads CASSLGQGLTNYGYTF. CDR3 nucleotides: TGCGCCAGCAGCTTGGGACAGGGCTTGACTAACTATGGCTACACCTTC.